This T cell receptor (beta chain) derives from a study of T cells in Graves' hyperthyroidism and ophthalmopathy. This clonotype was seen repeatedly, ten times or more. No antigen is known for it. The CDR3 totals 14 residues. Germline CDR1 is DFQATT and CDR2 is SNEGSKA (reference sequence). V lost 3 bases to trimming and J lost 7 bases; unmatched junction nucleotides: 10. General study results and limits: Ophthalmopathy and stable hyperthyroidism were separated by a 13 V-J model.

Template material for amplifying TCR beta CDR3 regions consisted of RNA transcripts. TCR CDR3 underwent first-round RT-PCR with the HTBI primer set. TCRdb used MiXCR to reprocess the multiplex PCR reads, holding one entry per CDR3 protein. The table records about 600,000 distinct CDR3 sequences, about 14% of them present only once. Active moderate-to-severe ophthalmopathy, Clinical Activity Score at least 3, NOSPECS at least 4, under 3 months' duration. The rearrangement uses TRBV20-1 and TRBJ2-7, with TRBD2 identical over 9 bases. This TCR derives from a woman aged 45-65 years with Graves' ophthalmopathy. The sample taken for sequencing was blood. For the CDR3, the DNA is TGCAGTGCTAGGGCGGTAGCGGGAGTGGGGGAGCAGTACTTC. Protein: CSARAVAGVGEQYF.